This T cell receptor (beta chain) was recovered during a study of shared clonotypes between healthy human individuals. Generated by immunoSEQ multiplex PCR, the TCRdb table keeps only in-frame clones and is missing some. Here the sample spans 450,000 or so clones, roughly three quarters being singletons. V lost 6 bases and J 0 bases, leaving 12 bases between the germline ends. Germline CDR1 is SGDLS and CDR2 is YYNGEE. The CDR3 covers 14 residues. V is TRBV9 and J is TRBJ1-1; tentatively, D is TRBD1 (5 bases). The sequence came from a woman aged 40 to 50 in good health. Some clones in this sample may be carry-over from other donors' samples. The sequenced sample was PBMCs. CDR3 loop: CASTVGGLNTEAFF. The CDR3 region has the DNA TGTGCCAGCACGGTGGGGGGATTGAACACTGAAGCTTTCTTT.